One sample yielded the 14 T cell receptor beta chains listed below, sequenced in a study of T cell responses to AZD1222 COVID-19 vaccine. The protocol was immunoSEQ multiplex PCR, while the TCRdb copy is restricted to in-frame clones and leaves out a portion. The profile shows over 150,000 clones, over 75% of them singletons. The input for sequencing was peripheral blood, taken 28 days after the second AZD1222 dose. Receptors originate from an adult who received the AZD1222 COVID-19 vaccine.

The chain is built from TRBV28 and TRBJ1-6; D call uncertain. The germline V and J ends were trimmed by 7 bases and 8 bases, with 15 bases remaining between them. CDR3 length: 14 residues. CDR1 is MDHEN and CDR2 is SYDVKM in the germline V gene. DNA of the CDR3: TGTGCCAGCAACAACATCCGAGACGATTCACCCCTCCACTTT. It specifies CASNNIRDDSPLHF.

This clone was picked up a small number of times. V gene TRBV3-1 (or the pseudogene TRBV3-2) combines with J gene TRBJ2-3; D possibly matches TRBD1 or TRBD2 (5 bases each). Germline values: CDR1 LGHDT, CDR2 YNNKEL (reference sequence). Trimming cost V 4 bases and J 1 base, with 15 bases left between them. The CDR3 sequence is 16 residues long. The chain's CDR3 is CASSRDGTRRTDTQYF. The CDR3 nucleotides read TGTGCCAGCAGCCGCGACGGGACCCGGCGCACAGATACGCAGTATTTT.

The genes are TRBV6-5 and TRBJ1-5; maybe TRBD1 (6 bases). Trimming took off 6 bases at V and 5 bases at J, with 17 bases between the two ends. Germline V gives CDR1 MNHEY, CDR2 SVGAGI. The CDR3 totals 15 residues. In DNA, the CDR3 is TGTGCCAGCAGGAAGACGGACAGCAACTATCAGCCCCAGCATTTT. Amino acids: CASRKTDSNYQPQHF.

CDR3 in DNA: TGTGCCAGCAGCAGTCATACAGGGGAGCGTGGCTACACCTTC. Encoded protein: CASSSHTGERGYTF. The V and J genes are TRBV3-1 (or the pseudogene TRBV3-2) and TRBJ1-2; TRBD1 agrees at 7 bases. The germline V gene has CDR1 LGHDT and CDR2 YNNKEL (reference sequence). This CDR3 has 14 residues. The V segment lost 5 bases and the J segment 7 bases; nucleotides outside the gene matches: 10.

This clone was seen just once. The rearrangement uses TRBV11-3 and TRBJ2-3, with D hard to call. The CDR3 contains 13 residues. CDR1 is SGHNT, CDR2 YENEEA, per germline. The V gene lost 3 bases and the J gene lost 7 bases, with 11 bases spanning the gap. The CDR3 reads CASSFRPQNTQYF. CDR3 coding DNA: TGTGCCAGCAGCTTCCGTCCGCAGAATACGCAGTATTTT. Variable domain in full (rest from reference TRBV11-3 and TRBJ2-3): EAGVVQSPRYKIIEKKQPVAFWCNPISGHNTLYWYLQNLGQGPELLIRYENEEAVDDSQLPKDRFSAERLKGVDSTLKIQPAELGDSAVYLCASSFRPQNTQYFGPGTRLTVL.

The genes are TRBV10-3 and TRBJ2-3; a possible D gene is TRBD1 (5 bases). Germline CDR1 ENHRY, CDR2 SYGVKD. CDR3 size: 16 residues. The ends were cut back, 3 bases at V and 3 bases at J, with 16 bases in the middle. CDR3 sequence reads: CAISDAGPKGTDTQYF. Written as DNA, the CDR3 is TGTGCCATCAGTGACGCAGGGCCAAAGGGTACAGATACGCAGTATTTT.

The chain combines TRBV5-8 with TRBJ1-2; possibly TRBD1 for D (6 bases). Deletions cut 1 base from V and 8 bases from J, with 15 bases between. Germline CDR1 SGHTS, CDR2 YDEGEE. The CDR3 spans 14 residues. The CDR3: CASSLPNRVGGYTF. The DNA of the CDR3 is TGTGCCAGCAGCTTGCCCAACAGGGTGGGCGGCTACACCTTC.

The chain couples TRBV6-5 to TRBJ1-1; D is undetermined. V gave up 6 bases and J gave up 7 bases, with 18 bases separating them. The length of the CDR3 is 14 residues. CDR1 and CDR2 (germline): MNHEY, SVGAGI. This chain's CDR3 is CASSRLASRIEAFF. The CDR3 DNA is TGTGCCAGCAGCCGTCTAGCCAGCCGGATTGAAGCTTTCTTT.

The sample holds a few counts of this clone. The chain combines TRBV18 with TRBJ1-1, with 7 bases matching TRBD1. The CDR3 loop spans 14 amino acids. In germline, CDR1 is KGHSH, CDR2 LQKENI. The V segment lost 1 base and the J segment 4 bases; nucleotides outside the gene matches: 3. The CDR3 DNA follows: TGTGCCAGCTCACCACAGGGGGCGATCACTGAAGCTTTCTTT. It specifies CASSPQGAITEAFF.

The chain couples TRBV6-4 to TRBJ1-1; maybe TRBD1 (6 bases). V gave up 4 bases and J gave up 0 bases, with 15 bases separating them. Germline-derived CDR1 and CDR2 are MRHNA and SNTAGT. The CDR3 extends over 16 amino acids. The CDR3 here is CASSAHRVNMNTEAFF. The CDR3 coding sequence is TGTGCCAGCAGTGCCCACAGGGTGAATATGAACACTGAAGCTTTCTTT.

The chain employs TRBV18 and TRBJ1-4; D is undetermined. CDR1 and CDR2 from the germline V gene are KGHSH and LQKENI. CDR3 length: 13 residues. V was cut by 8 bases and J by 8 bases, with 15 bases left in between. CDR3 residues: CASGPGVGEKLFF. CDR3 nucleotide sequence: TGTGCCAGCGGTCCCGGGGTAGGAGAAAAACTGTTTTTT.

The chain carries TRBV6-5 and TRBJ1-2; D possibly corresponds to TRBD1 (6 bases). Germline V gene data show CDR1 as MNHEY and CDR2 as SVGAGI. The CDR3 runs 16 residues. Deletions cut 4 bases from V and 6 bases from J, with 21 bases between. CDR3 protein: CASSWGGNRDMNGYTF. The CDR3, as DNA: TGTGCCAGCAGTTGGGGGGGCAACCGGGACATGAATGGCTACACCTTC.

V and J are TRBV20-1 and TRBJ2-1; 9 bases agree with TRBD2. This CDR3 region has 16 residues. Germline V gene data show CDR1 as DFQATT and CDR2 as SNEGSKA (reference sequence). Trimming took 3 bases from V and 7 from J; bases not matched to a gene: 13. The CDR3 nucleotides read TGCAGTGCTAGTCTTTCGCGGGGGGGCCTGGGGAATGAGCAGTTCTTC. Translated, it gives CSASLSRGGLGNEQFF.

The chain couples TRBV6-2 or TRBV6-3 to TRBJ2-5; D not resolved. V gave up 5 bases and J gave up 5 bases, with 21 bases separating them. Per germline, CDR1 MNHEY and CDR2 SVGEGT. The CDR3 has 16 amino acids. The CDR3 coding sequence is TGTGCCAGCAGTCGACCCCGTAGGAGTTTCAGGGAGACCCAGTACTTC. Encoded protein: CASSRPRRSFRETQYF.